This paragraph reports one T cell receptor beta chain. Its antigen is as yet unknown. The assay was carried out at the deep level. Methods used by the authors: Without quality scores, immunoSEQ junctional reads could not be filtered like full-length reads. TCRdb's copy holds only in-frame clones and misses some; the assay was immunoSEQ multiplex PCR. The V and J calls and clone size are taken from that table; D and trimming were inferred from the DNA. The sample has about 2.3 million clones; 85% to 95% are singletons. The data were taken from a study of shared clonotypes between healthy human individuals. CDR3 size: 16 residues. Germline V gene data show CDR1 as SGHRS and CDR2 as YFSETQ. The V and J ends lost 0 bases and 5 bases, in that order; junction bases with no gene match: 5. Findings of the study overall: The authors sampled blood alone, and tissue repertoires likely differ.

The chain links TRBV5-1 to TRBJ1-4, with TRBD1 matching over 9 bases. This clonotype was obtained from a man between 18 and 35 years old in good health. Some clones in this sample may be carry-over from other donors' samples. Sequencing input: naive CD4+ T cells from PBMCs. Subset: CD45RA+ positively selected. CDR3 loop: CASSLDGTGINEKLFF. In nucleotides, the CDR3 is TGCGCCAGCAGCTTGGACGGGACAGGGATAAATGAAAAACTGTTTTTT.